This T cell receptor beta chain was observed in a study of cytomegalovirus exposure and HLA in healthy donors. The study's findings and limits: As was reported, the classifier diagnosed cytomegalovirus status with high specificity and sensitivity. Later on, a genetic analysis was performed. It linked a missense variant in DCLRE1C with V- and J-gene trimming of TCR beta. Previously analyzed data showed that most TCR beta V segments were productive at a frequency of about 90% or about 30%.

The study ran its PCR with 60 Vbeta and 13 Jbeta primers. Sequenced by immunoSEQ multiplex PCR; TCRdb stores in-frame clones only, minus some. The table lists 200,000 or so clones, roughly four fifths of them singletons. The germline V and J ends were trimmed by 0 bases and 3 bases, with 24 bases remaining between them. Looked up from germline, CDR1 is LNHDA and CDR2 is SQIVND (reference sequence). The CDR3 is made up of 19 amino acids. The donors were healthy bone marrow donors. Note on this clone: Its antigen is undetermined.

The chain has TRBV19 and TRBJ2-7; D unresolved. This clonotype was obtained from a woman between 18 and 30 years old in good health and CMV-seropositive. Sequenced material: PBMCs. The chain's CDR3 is CASSIDLRIPAGIRYEQYV. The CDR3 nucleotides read TGTGCCAGTAGTATAGATCTCAGGATTCCAGCCGGTATTCGCTACGAGCAGTACGTC.